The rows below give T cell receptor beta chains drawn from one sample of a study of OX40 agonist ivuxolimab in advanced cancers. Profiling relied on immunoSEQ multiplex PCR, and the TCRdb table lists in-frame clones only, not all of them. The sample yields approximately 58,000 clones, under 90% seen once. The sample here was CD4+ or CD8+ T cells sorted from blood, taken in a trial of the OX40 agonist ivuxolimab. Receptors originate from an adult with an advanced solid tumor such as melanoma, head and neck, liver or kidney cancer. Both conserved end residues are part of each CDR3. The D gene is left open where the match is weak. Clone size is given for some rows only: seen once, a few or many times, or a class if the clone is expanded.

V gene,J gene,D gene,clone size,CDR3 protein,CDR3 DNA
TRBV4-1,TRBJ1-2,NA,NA,CASSQDRTGGAYYGYTF,TGCGCCAGCAGCCAAGATAGGACTGGTGGGGCTTACTATGGCTACACCTTC
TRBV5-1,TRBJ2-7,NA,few,CASSLAGAGYEQYF,TGCGCCAGCAGCTTGGCGGGAGCGGGCTACGAGCAGTACTTC
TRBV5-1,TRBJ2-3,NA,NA,CASSIWTGTTADTQYF,TGCGCCAGCAGCATTTGGACAGGGACTACTGCAGATACGCAGTATTTT
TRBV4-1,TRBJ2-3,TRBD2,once,CASSQDLLAGVPDTQYF,TGCGCCAGCAGCCAAGATTTGCTAGCGGGGGTCCCAGATACGCAGTATTTT
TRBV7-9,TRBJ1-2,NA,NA,CASSPGGGVGYGYTF,TGTGCCAGCAGCCCTGGGGGTGGGGTTGGCTATGGCTACACCTTC
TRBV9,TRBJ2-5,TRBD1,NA,CASSPTPPGQVGETQYF,TGTGCCAGCAGCCCAACCCCACCGGGACAGGTGGGAGAGACCCAGTACTTC
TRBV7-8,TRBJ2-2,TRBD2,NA,CASSFTSGSPGELFF,TGTGCCAGCAGCTTCACTAGCGGGAGTCCCGGGGAGCTGTTTTTT
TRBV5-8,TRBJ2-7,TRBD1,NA,CASSWTGVGFAEQYF,TGTGCCAGCAGCTGGACAGGGGTCGGGTTCGCCGAGCAGTACTTC
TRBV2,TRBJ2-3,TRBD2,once,CASSGTSGIASTDTQYF,TGTGCCAGCTCCGGAACTAGCGGGATAGCAAGCACAGATACGCAGTATTTT
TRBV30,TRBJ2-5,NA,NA,CAWAHRRETQYF,TGTGCCTGGGCGCACAGGCGCGAGACCCAGTACTTC
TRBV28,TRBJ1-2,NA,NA,CASSLINRSVGGGYTF,TGTGCCAGCAGTTTAATTAACAGGTCGGTCGGGGGTGGCTACACCTTC
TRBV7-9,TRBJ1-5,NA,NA,CASSLRDQPQHF,TGTGCCAGCAGCCTGCGAGATCAGCCCCAGCATTTT
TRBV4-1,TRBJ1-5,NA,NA,CASSPAPRSRGVEPQHF,TGCGCCAGCAGCCCCGCTCCCAGGTCTAGGGGGGTAGAGCCCCAGCATTTT
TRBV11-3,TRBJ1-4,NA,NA,CASSQVRKLFF,TGTGCCAGCAGCCAAGTTAGAAAACTGTTTTTT
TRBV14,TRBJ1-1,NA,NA,CASSQDLGRREAFF,TGTGCCAGCAGCCAAGATCTTGGACGACGAGAAGCTTTCTTT
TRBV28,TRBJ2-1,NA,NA,CASSLGSYNEQFF,TGTGCCAGCAGTTTAGGTTCCTACAATGAGCAGTTCTTC
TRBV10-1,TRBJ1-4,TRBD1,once,CASRKTGDEKLFF,TGCGCCAGCAGAAAGACAGGGGATGAAAAACTGTTTTTT
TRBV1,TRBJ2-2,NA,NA,CTSRPRASRDTGELFF,TGCACCAGCAGGCCCCGCGCTAGCAGGGACACCGGGGAGCTGTTTTTT
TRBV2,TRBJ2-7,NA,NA,CASSEGGSLAYEQYF,TGTGCCAGCAGTGAAGGGGGCAGCCTCGCCTACGAGCAGTACTTC
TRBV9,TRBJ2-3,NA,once,CASSVRSSDTQYF,TGTGCCAGCAGCGTAAGGAGTTCGGATACGCAGTATTTT
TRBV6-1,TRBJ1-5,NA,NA,CASTEGNQPQHF,TGTGCCAGCACGGAGGGCAATCAGCCCCAGCATTTT
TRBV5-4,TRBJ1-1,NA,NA,CASSWGIQGTTEAFF,TGTGCCAGCAGCTGGGGAATACAGGGTACCACTGAAGCTTTCTTT
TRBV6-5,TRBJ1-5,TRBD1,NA,CASRGQDRNQPQHF,TGTGCCAGCAGGGGACAGGATCGCAATCAGCCCCAGCATTTT
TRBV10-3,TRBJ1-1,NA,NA,CAISGGSRNTEAFF,TGTGCCATCAGTGGCGGCAGCAGAAACACTGAAGCTTTCTTT
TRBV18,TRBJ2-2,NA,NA,CASSPFSGNTGELFF,TGTGCCAGCTCACCTTTTTCCGGCAACACCGGGGAGCTGTTTTTT
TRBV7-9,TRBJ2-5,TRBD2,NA,CASRPITGGRALETQYF,TGTGCCAGCAGGCCAATCACGGGCGGGAGGGCCTTGGAGACCCAGTACTTC
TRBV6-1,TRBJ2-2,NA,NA,CASMGHSLGELFF,TGTGCCAGCATGGGTCACTCCCTTGGGGAGCTGTTTTTT
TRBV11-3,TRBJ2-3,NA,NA,CASSSGDGSTDTQYF,TGTGCCAGCAGCTCAGGTGACGGGAGCACAGATACGCAGTATTTT
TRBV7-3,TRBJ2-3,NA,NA,CASSLWGSTDTQYF,TGTGCCAGCAGCTTATGGGGTAGCACAGATACGCAGTATTTT
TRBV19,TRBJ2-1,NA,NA,CASTKDGDAYNEQFF,TGTGCCAGTACCAAGGACGGAGACGCCTACAATGAGCAGTTCTTC
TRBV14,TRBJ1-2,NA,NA,CASSQAIYYGYTF,TGTGCCAGCAGCCAAGCCATATACTATGGCTACACCTTC
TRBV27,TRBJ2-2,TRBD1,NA,CASSPTGRRNTGELFF,TGTGCCAGCAGTCCGACAGGGCGACGAAACACCGGGGAGCTGTTTTTT
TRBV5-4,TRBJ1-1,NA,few,CASSLRLNTEAFF,TGTGCCAGCAGCTTGAGGCTGAACACTGAAGCTTTCTTT
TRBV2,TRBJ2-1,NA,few,CASNLQGAEQFF,TGTGCCAGCAACCTTCAGGGAGCTGAGCAGTTCTTC
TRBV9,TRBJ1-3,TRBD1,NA,CASSVEQGGLGNTIYF,TGTGCCAGCAGCGTAGAACAGGGGGGTCTCGGAAACACCATATATTTT
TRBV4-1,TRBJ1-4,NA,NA,CASSKRDREKLFF,TGCGCCAGCAGCAAGCGGGATCGGGAAAAACTGTTTTTT
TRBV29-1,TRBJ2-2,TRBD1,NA,CSVERGTGVNTGELFF,TGCAGCGTTGAACGGGGGACAGGGGTAAACACCGGGGAGCTGTTTTTT
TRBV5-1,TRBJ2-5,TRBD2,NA,CASSPVAGGKETQYF,TGCGCCAGCAGCCCCGTAGCGGGGGGTAAAGAGACCCAGTACTTC
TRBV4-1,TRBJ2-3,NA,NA,CAEGGGCGDTQYF,TGCGCAGAAGGAGGGGGCTGCGGGGATACGCAGTATTTT
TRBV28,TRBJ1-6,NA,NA,CASSQTQSPLHF,TGTGCCAGCAGCCAAACCCAATCACCCCTCCACTTT
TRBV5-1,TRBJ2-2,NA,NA,CASSQTVTVGELFF,TGCGCCAGCAGCCAGACGGTGACCGTCGGGGAGCTGTTTTTT
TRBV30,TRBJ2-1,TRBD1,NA,CAWTKRVGPGGNEQFF,TGTGCCTGGACGAAAAGGGTGGGGCCAGGGGGTAATGAGCAGTTCTTC
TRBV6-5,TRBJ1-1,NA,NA,CASIADLNTEAFF,TGTGCCAGCATCGCGGATTTGAACACTGAAGCTTTCTTT
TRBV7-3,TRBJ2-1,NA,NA,CATPGANEQFF,TGTGCCACTCCGGGTGCCAATGAGCAGTTCTTC
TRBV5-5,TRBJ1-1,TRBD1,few,CASSSPGTGGVAFF,TGTGCCAGCAGCTCCCCCGGGACAGGGGGCGTCGCTTTCTTT
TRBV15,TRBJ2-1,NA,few,CATSEYSYNEQFF,TGTGCCACCTCAGAGTACTCCTACAATGAGCAGTTCTTC
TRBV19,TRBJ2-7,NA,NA,CASSITDSYEQYF,TGTGCCAGTAGTATAACAGACTCCTACGAGCAGTACTTC
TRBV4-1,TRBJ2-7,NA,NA,CASSPRDTDLREQYF,TGCGCCAGCAGCCCACGGGACACGGACTTGAGGGAGCAGTACTTC
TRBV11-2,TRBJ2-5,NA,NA,CASSPRLVSETQYF,TGTGCCAGCAGCCCGAGACTAGTGTCGGAGACCCAGTACTTC
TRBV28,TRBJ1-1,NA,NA,CASRETQGRAEAFF,TGTGCCAGCAGAGAGACTCAGGGGAGGGCTGAAGCTTTCTTT
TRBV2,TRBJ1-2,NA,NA,CASRKGRDLYGYTF,TGTGCCAGCAGAAAAGGGCGGGACCTCTATGGCTACACCTTC
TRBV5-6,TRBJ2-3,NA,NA,CASGTVDSEVLTDTQYF,TGTGCCAGCGGTACGGTGGACTCCGAAGTCCTCACAGATACGCAGTATTTT
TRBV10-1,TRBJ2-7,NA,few,CASGEGYEQYF,TGCGCCAGCGGGGAAGGATACGAGCAGTACTTC